This T cell receptor beta chain was captured in a study of cytomegalovirus exposure and HLA in healthy donors. Across the study: Clustering assigned 70% to 90% of the roughly 420 genotyped donors to the Caucasian-associated ancestry cluster.

This clone turned up a few times. The antigen remains undetermined. Study findings and constraints: Most observed TCR sequences were rare, whereas some public TCRs were detected in many donors. With high specificity and sensitivity, the classifier reportedly diagnosed cytomegalovirus status. A later analysis found common viral pathogens apparently linked to several of the most significant clusters.

The germline V gene encodes CDR1 SQVTM and CDR2 ANQGSEA. CDR3 length: 15 amino acids. Germline trimming cut 3 bases from V and 10 bases from J; bases unmatched to any gene: 11. Primers: 60 Vbeta forward and 13 Jbeta reverse. Repertoires were generated with immunoSEQ multiplex PCR, while TCRdb's copy carries only in-frame clones and drops some. This table holds approximately 100,000 clones, 60% to 80% found once. Sample: PBMCs. V gene TRBV29-1 combines with J gene TRBJ2-1; 11 nucleotides line up with TRBD2. This sequence was found in a female donor in good health and CMV-seronegative. CDR3 nucleotide sequence: TGCAGCGTTGACCCTTTGGGTAGCGGGAGGGGAGAGCAGTTCTTC. Translated, it gives CSVDPLGSGRGEQFF.